This T cell receptor beta chain is drawn from a study of CD8+CD57+ T cells in acquired aplastic anemia. The overall study: Average DNA yield from sorted CD4+ and CD8+ cells was approximately 3 ug. The study's findings and limits: Simpson's diversity of CD8+ cells was not significantly different in patients compared with controls.

Patients chosen for sequencing had shown CD8+CD57+ cell expansion by flow cytometry. Patients were therapy-naive when their blood was sampled. The template used for profiling TCR beta VDJ and CDR3 was genomic DNA. TCRdb re-derived calls from the reads in MiXCR, one entry per CDR3 protein. The data show over 150,000 distinct CDR3 sequences, with around 63% seen just once and more than 40% held by the top ten. This clonotype was seen only a few times. Its specificity is not known. Sequencing used sorted CD4+, CD8+, or CD8+CD57+ T cells (not recorded which) from PBMCs. The TCR comes from a human donor with aplastic anemia.

DNA for the CDR3: TGCGCCAGCAGCCAAGACACAGGGGGCTCCTATGGCTACACCTTC. Translated: CASSQDTGGSYGYTF. V is TRBV4-3 and J is TRBJ1-2, with TRBD1 identical over 9 bases. Germline V gene lookup returns CDR1 LGHNA and CDR2 YSLEER. CDR3 length: 15 residues. V lost 0 bases and J lost 4; bases outside the gene matches: 3.